This TCR beta chain was found in a study of CD8 T cells in Susac syndrome. Random hexamers primed reverse transcription of roughly 0.5 to 1 ug RNA. TCRdb re-called the immunoSEQ multiplex PCR reads through MiXCR, storing one row per CDR3 protein. The sample records 230,000 or so distinct CDR3 sequences, nearly 97% being singletons. Germline-derived CDR1 and CDR2 are DFQATT and SNEGSKA (reference sequence). The CDR3 runs to 17 residues. Unmatched junction bases numbered 7, after V lost 1 base and J lost 0 bases. The specimen sequenced was CD4+ T cells from PBMCs. This chain connects TRBV20-1 to TRBJ2-1; 9 bases are a match to TRBD2. This sequence originates from a human donor with multiple sclerosis. CDR3 sequence (DNA): TGCAGTGCTAGAGTCGATAGCGGGGGCAGCTCCTACAATGAGCAGTTCTTC. This encodes CSARVDSGGSSYNEQFF.